These T cell receptor beta chains were read from a single sample in a study of blood T cells in healthy people across ages. TCRdb ran MiXCR on the 5' RACE reads and lists one entry per CDR3 protein. Of about 830,000 distinct CDR3 sequences listed, about 62% are singletons. The sample was blood. The receptors were sampled from a man aged 25 to 40 in good health. Both conserved end residues are trimmed from each CDR3.

v_call	j_call	cdr3_length	cdr3_aa
TRBV20-1	TRBJ2-3	11	SAWDVLTDTQY
TRBV11-3	TRBJ2-4	12	ASSQTGGSNIQY
TRBV7-8	TRBJ2-7	12	ASSLGPTAYEQY
TRBV20-1	TRBJ1-1	11	SAKRPVNTEAF
TRBV30	TRBJ1-1	11	AWSVDTNCQAF
TRBV20-1	TRBJ2-7	11	SARDLTGYEQY
TRBV13	TRBJ2-1	11	ASSLPRDNEQF
TRBV20-1	TRBJ1-5	13	SARSTGLPSQPQH
TRBV7-6	TRBJ2-3	14	ASSLGSDYSTDTQY
TRBV5-1	TRBJ2-1	16	ASSLAQGGSRVVNEQF
TRBV29-1	TRBJ2-7	10	SVEEAGDEQY
TRBV2	TRBJ2-3	12	ASKGRVDTVTQY
TRBV29-1	TRBJ1-2	13	SVETSPGQMYGYT
TRBV7-9	TRBJ2-1	17	ASSLARLRGSIGNNEQF
TRBV9	TRBJ1-2	12	ASSVYGLNYGYT
TRBV6-6	TRBJ2-5	11	ASSYIREETQY
TRBV20-1	TRBJ2-6	15	SAIQTGGWFGANVLT
TRBV14	TRBJ1-6	13	ASSHLAGASSPLH
TRBV27	.	12	ASSVVGASFEQY
TRBV6-6	TRBJ1-1	12	AGRPRGMNTEAF
TRBV4-3	TRBJ2-4	11	ASSQGLVDSQY
TRBV28	TRBJ2-7	13	ASSVLAETSYEQY
TRBV27	TRBJ2-5	11	ASSLRAQETQY
TRBV28	TRBJ2-4	13	ASSRTGEPTNIQY
TRBV20-1	TRBJ2-5	13	SASSTSGRKETQY
TRBV29-1	TRBJ2-7	15	SPPDRGGRRAFYEQY
TRBV20-1	TRBJ2-3	13	SAERVAGVVDTQY
TRBV20-1	TRBJ1-4	11	SAGGTTNEKLF
TRBV20-1	TRBJ2-3	11	SARPSLASREY
TRBV4-2	TRBJ2-1	13	ASSPLAGGLNEQF
TRBV30	TRBJ1-1	11	AWIDKMNTEAF
TRBV4-2	TRBJ1-4	11	ASSQALGEKLF
TRBV27	TRBJ2-3	13	ASSPIAGITDTQY
TRBV20-1	TRBJ2-7	13	SASIPRAGDYEQY
TRBV7-2	TRBJ1-5	11	ASSSEPGEPQH
TRBV6-6	TRBJ2-2	14	ASSYPSGVNTGELF
TRBV27	TRBJ2-1	14	ASRLGAGGPFNEQF
TRBV7-2	TRBJ2-3	13	ASSLIRESTDTQY
TRBV20-1	TRBJ2-6	15	SAPLRTGSSGANVLT
TRBV7-2	TRBJ2-1	13	ASSLDSGPHNEQF
TRBV14	TRBJ2-5	12	ASSLLAYQETQY
TRBV7-3	TRBJ2-7	13	ASSQTSGGGYEQY